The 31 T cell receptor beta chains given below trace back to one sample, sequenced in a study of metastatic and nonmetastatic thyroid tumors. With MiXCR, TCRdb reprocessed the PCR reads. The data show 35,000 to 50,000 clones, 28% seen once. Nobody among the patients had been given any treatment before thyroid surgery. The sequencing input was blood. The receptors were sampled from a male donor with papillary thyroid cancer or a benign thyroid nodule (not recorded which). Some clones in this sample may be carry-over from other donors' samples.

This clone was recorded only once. The CDR3 DNA is TGTGCCAGCAGCTTAGAAGGAGGTGTTGGAAACACCATATATTTT. This gives the protein CASSLEGGVGNTIYF. The rearrangement joins TRBV5-6 to TRBJ1-3; D is ambiguous. With 2 bases removed from V and 3 bases from J, the gap between germline ends came to 12 bases. Germline V gene lookup returns CDR1 SGHDT and CDR2 YYEEEE. This CDR3 spans 15 amino acids.

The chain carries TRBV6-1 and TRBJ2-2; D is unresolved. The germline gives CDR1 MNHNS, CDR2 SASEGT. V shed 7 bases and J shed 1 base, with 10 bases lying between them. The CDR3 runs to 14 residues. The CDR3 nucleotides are TGTGCCAGCAAAAAACGGCGGAACACCGGGGAGCTGTTTTTT. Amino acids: CASKKRRNTGELFF.

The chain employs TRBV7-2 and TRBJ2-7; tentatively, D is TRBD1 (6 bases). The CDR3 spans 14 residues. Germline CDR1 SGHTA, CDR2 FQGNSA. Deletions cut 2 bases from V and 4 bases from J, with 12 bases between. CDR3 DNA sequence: TGTGCCAGCAGCTTAAACAGGGTCACGTACGAGCAGTACTTC. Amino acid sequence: CASSLNRVTYEQYF.

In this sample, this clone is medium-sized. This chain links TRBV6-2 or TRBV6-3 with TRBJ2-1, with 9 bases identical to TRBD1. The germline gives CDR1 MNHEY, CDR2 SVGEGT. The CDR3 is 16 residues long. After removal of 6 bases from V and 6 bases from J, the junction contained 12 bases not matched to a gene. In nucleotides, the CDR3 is TGTGCCAGCAGCTTAACACCGGGACAGGGTTTCAATGAGCAGTTCTTC. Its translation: CASSLTPGQGFNEQFF.

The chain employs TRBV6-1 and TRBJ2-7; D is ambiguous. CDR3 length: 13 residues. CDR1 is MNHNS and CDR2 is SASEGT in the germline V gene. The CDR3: CARSETRSNEQYV. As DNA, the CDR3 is TGTGCCAGAAGTGAAACACGTTCCAACGAGCAGTACGTC.

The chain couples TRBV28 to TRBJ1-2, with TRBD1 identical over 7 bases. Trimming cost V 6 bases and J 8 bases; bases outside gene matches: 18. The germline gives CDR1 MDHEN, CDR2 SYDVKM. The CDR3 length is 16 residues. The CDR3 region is CASSYPGQDVNKGYTF. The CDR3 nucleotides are TGTGCCAGCAGCTACCCCGGACAGGACGTTAACAAGGGCTACACCTTC.

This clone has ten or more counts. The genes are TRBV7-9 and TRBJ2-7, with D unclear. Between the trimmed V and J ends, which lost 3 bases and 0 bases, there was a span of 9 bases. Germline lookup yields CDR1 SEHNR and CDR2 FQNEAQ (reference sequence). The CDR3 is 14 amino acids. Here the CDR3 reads CASSLLQSSYEQYF. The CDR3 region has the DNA TGTGCCAGCAGCTTGTTACAGAGCTCCTACGAGCAGTACTTC.

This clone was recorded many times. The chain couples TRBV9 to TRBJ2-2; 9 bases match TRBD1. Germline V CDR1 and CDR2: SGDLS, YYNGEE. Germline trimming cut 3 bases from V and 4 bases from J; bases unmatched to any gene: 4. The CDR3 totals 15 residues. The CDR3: CASSGDREGTGELFF. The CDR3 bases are TGTGCCAGCAGCGGGGACAGGGAGGGCACCGGGGAGCTGTTTTTT. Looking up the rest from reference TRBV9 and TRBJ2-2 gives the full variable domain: DSGVTQTPKHLITATGQRVTLRCSPRSGDLSVYWYQQSLDQGLQFLIQYYNGEERAKGNILERFSAQQFPDLHSELNLSSLELGDSALYFCASSGDREGTGELFFGEGSRLTVL.

The CDR3 reads CASSQAAGSSYEQYF. CDR3 sequence (DNA): TGTGCCAGCAGCCAAGCAGCGGGATCGTCCTACGAGCAGTACTTC. V is TRBV3-1 and J is TRBJ2-7, with TRBD2 matching over 7 bases. With 1 base clipped from V and 1 base from J, the junction kept 4 bases outside the gene matches. The CDR3 spans 15 residues. Germline CDR1 reads LGHDT; CDR2 reads YNNKEL (reference sequence).

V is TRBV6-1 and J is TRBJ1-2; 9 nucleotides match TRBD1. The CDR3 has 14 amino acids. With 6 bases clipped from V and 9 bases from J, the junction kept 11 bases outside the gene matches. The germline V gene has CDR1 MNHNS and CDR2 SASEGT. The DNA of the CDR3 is TGTGCCAGCAGAGCCGGGACAGGGCAAGGGAGCTACACCTTC. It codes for CASRAGTGQGSYTF.

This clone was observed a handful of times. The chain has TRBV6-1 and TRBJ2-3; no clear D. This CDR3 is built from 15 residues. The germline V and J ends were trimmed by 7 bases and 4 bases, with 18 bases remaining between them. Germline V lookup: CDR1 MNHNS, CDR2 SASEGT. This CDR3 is CASIVSLTLSDTQYF. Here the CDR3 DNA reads TGTGCCAGCATAGTATCACTCACTTTGTCAGATACGCAGTATTTT.

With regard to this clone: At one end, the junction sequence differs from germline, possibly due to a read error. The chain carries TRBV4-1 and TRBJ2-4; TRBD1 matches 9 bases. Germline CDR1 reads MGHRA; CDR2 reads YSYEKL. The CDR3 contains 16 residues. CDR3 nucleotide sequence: TGCGCCAGAAGCCATTTACAGGGGGCGGCCAAATACATTCAGTACTTC. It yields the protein CARSHLQGAAKYIQYF.

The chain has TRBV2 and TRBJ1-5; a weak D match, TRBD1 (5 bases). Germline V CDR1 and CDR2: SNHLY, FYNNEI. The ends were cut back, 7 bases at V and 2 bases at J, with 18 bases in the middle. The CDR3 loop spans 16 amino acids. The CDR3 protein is CASIASGIECNQPQHF. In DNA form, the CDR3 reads TGTGCCAGCATTGCCTCAGGGATCGAGTGCAATCAGCCCCAGCATTTT.

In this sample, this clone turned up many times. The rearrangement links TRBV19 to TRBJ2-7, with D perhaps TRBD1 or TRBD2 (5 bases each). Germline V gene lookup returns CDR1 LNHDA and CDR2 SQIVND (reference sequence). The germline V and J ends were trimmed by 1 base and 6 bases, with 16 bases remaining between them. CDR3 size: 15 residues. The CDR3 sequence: CASSIGRDPKGEQYF. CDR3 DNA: TGTGCCAGTAGTATAGGCCGGGACCCCAAGGGCGAGCAGTACTTC.

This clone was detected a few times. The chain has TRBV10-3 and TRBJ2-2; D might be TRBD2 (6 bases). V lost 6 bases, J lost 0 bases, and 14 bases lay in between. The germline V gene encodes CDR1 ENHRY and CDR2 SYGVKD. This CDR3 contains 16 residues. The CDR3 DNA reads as TGTGCCATCAGCCCTCTTAGCGGATCGAACACCGGGGAGCTGTTTTTT. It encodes CAISPLSGSNTGELFF.

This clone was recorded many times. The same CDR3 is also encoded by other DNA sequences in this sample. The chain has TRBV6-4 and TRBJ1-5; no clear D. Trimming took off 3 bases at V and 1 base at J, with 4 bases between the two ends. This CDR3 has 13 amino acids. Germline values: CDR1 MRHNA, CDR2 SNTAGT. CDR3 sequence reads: CASSEGSNQPQHF. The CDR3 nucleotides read TGTGCCAGCAGTGAAGGGAGCAATCAGCCCCAGCATTTT.

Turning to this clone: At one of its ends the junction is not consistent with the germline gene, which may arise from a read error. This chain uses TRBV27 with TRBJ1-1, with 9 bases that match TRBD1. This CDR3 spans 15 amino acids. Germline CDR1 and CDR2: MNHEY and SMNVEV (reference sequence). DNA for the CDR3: TGTGCCGGCAGTTCCCATCGACCAGGGACAGGGGAAGCTTTCTTT. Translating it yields CAGSSHRPGTGEAFF.

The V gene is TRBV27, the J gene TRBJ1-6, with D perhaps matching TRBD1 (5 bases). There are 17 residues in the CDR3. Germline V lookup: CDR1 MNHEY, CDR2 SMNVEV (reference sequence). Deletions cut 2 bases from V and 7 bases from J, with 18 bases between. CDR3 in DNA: TGTGCCAGCAGTTTAATCCCCAGGGTCGGGGCCAATTCACCCCTCCACTTT. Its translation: CASSLIPRVGANSPLHF.

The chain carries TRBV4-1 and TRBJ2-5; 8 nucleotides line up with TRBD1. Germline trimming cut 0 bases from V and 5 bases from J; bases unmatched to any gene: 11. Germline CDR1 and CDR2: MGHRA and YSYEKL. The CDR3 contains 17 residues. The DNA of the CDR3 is TGCGCCAGCAGCCAAGAGGGGCTTGGACAGGGACGCGAGACCCAGTACTTC. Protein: CASSQEGLGQGRETQYF.

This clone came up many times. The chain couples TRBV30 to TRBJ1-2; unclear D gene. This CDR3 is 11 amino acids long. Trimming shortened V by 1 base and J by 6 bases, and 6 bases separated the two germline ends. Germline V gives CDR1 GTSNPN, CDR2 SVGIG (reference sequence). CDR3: CAWSDSDGYTF. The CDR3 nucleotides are TGTGCCTGGAGTGATTCAGATGGCTACACCTTC.

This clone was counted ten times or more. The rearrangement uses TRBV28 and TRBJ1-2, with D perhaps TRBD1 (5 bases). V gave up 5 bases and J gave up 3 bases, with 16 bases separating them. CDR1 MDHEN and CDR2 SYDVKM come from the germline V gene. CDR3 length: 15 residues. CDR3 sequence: CASSIPLGGYYGYTF. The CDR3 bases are TGTGCCAGCAGTATCCCTCTTGGGGGTTACTATGGCTACACCTTC.

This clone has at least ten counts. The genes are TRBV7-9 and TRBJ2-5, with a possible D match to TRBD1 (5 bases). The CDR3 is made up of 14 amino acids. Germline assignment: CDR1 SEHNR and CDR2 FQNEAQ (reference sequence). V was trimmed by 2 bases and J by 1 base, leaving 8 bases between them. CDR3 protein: CASSLMTAQETQYF. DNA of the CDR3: TGTGCCAGCAGCTTAATGACAGCCCAAGAGACCCAGTACTTC.

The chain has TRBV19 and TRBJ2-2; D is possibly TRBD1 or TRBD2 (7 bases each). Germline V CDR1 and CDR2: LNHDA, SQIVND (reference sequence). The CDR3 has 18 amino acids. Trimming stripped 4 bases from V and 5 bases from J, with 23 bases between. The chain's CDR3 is CASSTDREGASGTGELFF. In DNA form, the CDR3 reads TGTGCCAGTAGTACCGACAGGGAGGGGGCGAGTGGAACCGGGGAGCTGTTTTTT.

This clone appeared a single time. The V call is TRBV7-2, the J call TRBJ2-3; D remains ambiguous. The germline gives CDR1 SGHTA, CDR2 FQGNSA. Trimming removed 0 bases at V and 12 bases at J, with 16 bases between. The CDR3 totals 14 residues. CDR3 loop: CASSLAGYQETQYF. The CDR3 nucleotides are TGTGCCAGCAGCTTAGCGGGGTACCAAGAGACCCAGTATTTT.

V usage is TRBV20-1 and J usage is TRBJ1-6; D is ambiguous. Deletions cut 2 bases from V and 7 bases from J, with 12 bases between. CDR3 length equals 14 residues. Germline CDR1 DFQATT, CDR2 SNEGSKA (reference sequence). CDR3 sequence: CSARTGPSNSPLHF. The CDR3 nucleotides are TGCAGTGCTAGAACTGGGCCTTCCAATTCACCCCTCCACTTT.

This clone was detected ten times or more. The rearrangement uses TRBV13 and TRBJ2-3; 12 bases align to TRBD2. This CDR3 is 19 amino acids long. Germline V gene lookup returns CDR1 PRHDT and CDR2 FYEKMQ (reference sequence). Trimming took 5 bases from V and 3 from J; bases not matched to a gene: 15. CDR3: CASSAPGLAGPLGTDTQYF. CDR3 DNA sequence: TGTGCCAGCAGCGCACCGGGACTAGCGGGCCCCCTGGGGACAGATACGCAGTATTTT. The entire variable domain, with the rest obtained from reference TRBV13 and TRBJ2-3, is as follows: AAGVIQSPRHLIKEKRETATLKCYPIPRHDTVYWYQQGPGQDPQFLISFYEKMQSDKGSIPDRFSAQQFSDYHSELNMSSLELGDSALYFCASSAPGLAGPLGTDTQYFGPGTRLTVL.

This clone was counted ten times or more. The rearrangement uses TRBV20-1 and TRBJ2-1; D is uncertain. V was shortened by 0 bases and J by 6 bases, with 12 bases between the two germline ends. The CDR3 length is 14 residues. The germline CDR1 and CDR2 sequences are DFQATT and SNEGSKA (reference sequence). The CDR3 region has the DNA TGCAGTGCTAGAGACCGGTCCTACCCCAATGAGCAGTTCTTC. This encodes CSARDRSYPNEQFF.

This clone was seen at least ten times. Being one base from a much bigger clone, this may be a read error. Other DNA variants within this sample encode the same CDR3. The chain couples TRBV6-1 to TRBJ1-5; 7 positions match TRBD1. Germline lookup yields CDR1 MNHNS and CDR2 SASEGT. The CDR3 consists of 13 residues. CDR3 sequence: CASSEGAGQPQHF. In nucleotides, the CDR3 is TGTGCCAGCAGTGAAGGGGCGGGACAGCCCCAGCACTTT.

The CDR3 reads CASRAWTGASYEQYF. DNA for the CDR3: TGTGCCAGCAGGGCCTGGACAGGCGCTTCCTACGAGCAGTACTTC. The chain is built from TRBV6-1 and TRBJ2-7, with 7 bases lining up with TRBD1. Germline trimming cut 6 bases from V and 1 base from J; bases unmatched to any gene: 9. Germline V gene sequence: CDR1 MNHNS, CDR2 SASEGT. CDR3 length: 15 amino acids.

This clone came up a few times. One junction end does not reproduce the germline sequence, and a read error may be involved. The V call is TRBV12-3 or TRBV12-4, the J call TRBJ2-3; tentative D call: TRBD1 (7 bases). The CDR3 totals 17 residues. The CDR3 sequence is CASSLTRQGTSTDTQYF. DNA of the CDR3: TGTGCCAGCAGTTTAACGCGACAGGGTACTAGCACAGATACACAGTATTTT.

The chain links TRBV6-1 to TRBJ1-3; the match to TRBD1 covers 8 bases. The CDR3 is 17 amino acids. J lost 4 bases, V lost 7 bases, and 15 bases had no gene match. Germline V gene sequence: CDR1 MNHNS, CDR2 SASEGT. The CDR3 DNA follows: TGTGCCAGCAACACCCCCCGGACAGGGCAGGCGGGAAACACCATATATTTT. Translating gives CASNTPRTGQAGNTIYF.